This TCR beta chain was profiled in a study of cytomegalovirus exposure and HLA in healthy donors. Trimming left V 8 bases short and J 1 base short, with 14 bases between. Germline V CDR1 and CDR2: MNHEY, SMNVEV (reference sequence). This CDR3 has 14 amino acids. The PCR made use of 60 Vbeta and 13 Jbeta primers. Sequenced by immunoSEQ multiplex PCR; TCRdb stores in-frame clones only, minus some. The top ten hold around an eighth of the sample, which has 150,000 or so clones, roughly 80% seen once. The clonotype was recovered from a man in his forties in good health and CMV-seropositive. The chain links TRBV27 to TRBJ1-1; TRBD1 is a possible D gene (5 bases). Sequencing was carried out using PBMCs. CDR3 sequence (DNA): TGTGCCAGCCGGGGGTTAGGGGAGAACACTGAAGCTTTCTTT. Translation gives CASRGLGENTEAFF.